Below, 22 T cell receptor beta chains from the same sample are listed, as sequenced in a study of long-term antiretroviral therapy in people with HIV. immunoSEQ v3.0 was run at survey level. The method was immunoSEQ multiplex PCR; TCRdb's version includes in-frame clones alone and lacks a portion of them. The sample yields about 16,000 clones, about 85% seen once. The sample consisted of unsorted PBMCs, taken 0.5 years after starting antiretroviral therapy. The source is a woman aged 40 to 49 with HIV.

The CDR3 DNA follows: TGTGCCAGTAGTGCCTTGGAGGGGCGGACAGATACGCAGTATTTT. Translated, it gives CASSALEGRTDTQYF. The chain joins TRBV19 to TRBJ2-3, with D perhaps matching TRBD2 (6 bases). CDR3 length: 15 amino acids. The V gene's germline CDR1 is LNHDA and CDR2 SQIVND (reference sequence). Trimming shortened V by 5 bases and J by 3 bases, and 15 bases separated the two germline ends.

The chain employs TRBV5-4 and TRBJ2-6, with D uncertain. The germline V and J ends were trimmed by 0 bases and 1 base, with 8 bases remaining between them. The CDR3 is made up of 16 amino acids. Germline loops: CDR1 SGHNT, CDR2 YYREEE (reference sequence). CDR3 in amino acids: CASSLVDPSGANVLTF. For the CDR3, the DNA is TGTGCCAGCAGCTTGGTCGATCCATCTGGGGCCAACGTCCTGACTTTC.

The chain has TRBV19 and TRBJ2-1; TRBD2 matches 12 bases. V was pared by 1 base and J by 2 bases, with 3 bases of the junction left unmatched. The CDR3 sequence is 17 residues long. Per germline, CDR1 LNHDA and CDR2 SQIVND (reference sequence). In DNA form, the CDR3 reads TGTGCCAGTAGTATAGGGACTAGCGGGATTGCCTACAATGAGCAGTTCTTC. Its translation is CASSIGTSGIAYNEQFF.

The chain joins TRBV21-1 to TRBJ2-1; the D call in the table, TRBD2, was not verified against the DNA. TRBV21-1 counts as a pseudogene. This CDR3 region has 22 residues. The CDR3, as DNA: TGTGCCAGCAGCCCCGGGGGTCATGAGACTAGCGGGTTTTCCATACCTCTCAATGAGCAGTTCTTC. Translating it yields CASSPGGHETSGFSIPLNEQFF.

This rearrangement joins TRBV19 to TRBJ1-2, with D possibly TRBD1 on 6 matching bases. The CDR3 sequence is 14 residues long. The V end was cut by 5 bases, the J end by 5 bases, with 15 bases between. Germline CDR1 is LNHDA and CDR2 is SQIVND (reference sequence). CDR3 sequence reads: CASSVQGRPYGYTF. The CDR3 nucleotides are TGTGCCAGTAGTGTACAGGGTCGGCCTTATGGCTACACCTTC.

This chain uses TRBV4-2 with TRBJ1-4; 8 bases match TRBD1. CDR3 length equals 17 residues. CDR1 is LGHNA, CDR2 YNFKEQ, per germline. Trimming at V came to 1 base and at J to 4 bases, leaving 8 bases not matched to a gene. CDR3 sequence (DNA): TGTGCCAGCAGCCAAGGATCAGGGGGCGCGATTAATGAAAAACTGTTTTTT. It specifies CASSQGSGGAINEKLFF.

The chain carries TRBV2 and TRBJ2-1; maybe TRBD1 (5 bases). Germline CDR1 and CDR2: SNHLY and FYNNEI. The CDR3 has 13 residues. V lost 6 bases and J 2 bases, leaving 8 bases between the germline ends. CDR3 protein: CASRKDTYNEQFF. The DNA for the CDR3 is TGTGCCAGCAGAAAGGACACCTACAATGAGCAGTTCTTC.

The sample holds a few counts of this clone. This chain connects TRBV7-9 to TRBJ2-7, with 7 bases identical to TRBD1. Germline V gene lookup returns CDR1 SEHNR and CDR2 FQNEAQ (reference sequence). With 4 bases clipped from V and 1 base from J, the junction kept 13 bases outside the gene matches. The CDR3 extends over 17 amino acids. The CDR3 is CASSYFPGTAKSYEQYF. The CDR3 DNA reads as TGTGCCAGCAGCTACTTCCCCGGGACAGCCAAATCCTACGAGCAGTACTTC.

The rearrangement joins TRBV19 to TRBJ2-1; TRBD2 aligns across 8 bases. The V and J ends lost 5 bases and 3 bases, in that order; junction bases with no gene match: 6. The CDR3 is 15 residues long. Germline CDR1 LNHDA, CDR2 SQIVND (reference sequence). The CDR3: CASSATSGIYNEQFF. The CDR3 DNA follows: TGTGCCAGTAGTGCCACTAGCGGTATCTACAATGAGCAGTTCTTC.

V is TRBV7-2 and J is TRBJ2-7, with TRBD2 as a possible D gene (5 bases). The CDR3 is 14 amino acids. Germline V gene data show CDR1 as SGHTA and CDR2 as FQGNSA. The V end lost 1 base, the J end lost 2 bases, and 9 bases lay between the germline ends. The CDR3 region has the DNA TGTGCCAGCAGCTTAGGGGCGGGCGCCTACGAGCAGTACTTC. Translated, it gives CASSLGAGAYEQYF.

The V and J genes are TRBV29-1 and TRBJ1-1; 9 bases line up with TRBD1. Trimming cost V 5 bases and J 0 bases; bases outside gene matches: 4. Germline V gene lookup returns CDR1 SQVTM and CDR2 ANQGSEA. The CDR3 sequence is 14 residues long. As DNA, the CDR3 is TGCAGCGTTTGCACAGGGGGCCTGAACACTGAAGCTTTCTTT. Its translation: CSVCTGGLNTEAFF.

The rearrangement joins TRBV29-1 to TRBJ2-7, with D unclear. This CDR3 has 13 residues. Trimming stripped 5 bases from V and 0 bases from J, with 11 bases between. CDR1 SQVTM and CDR2 ANQGSEA come from the germline V gene. For the CDR3, the DNA is TGCAGCGTTTTCGAGTCGAGCTCCTACGAGCAGTACTTC. As protein: CSVFESSSYEQYF.

The genes are TRBV18 and TRBJ1-4, with D possibly being TRBD1 (6 bases). Germline values: CDR1 KGHSH, CDR2 LQKENI. Trimming cost V 4 bases and J 2 bases, with 11 bases left between them. There are 15 residues in the CDR3. The CDR3 sequence: CASSQSGATNEKLFF. The CDR3 DNA sequence: TGTGCCAGCTCACAATCAGGGGCTACTAATGAAAAACTGTTTTTT.

The rearrangement joins TRBV5-4 to TRBJ2-5; no firm D call. V lost 1 base and J lost 3, with 7 bases in between. The CDR3 sequence is 13 residues long. Germline V gene sequence: CDR1 SGHNT, CDR2 YYREEE (reference sequence). Here the CDR3 reads CASSLRSKETQYF. CDR3 nucleotide sequence: TGTGCCAGCAGCTTGAGATCGAAAGAGACCCAGTACTTC.

The chain couples TRBV10-1 to TRBJ2-7, with 12 bases that match TRBD2. With 6 bases clipped from V and 0 bases from J, the junction kept 9 bases outside the gene matches. CDR3 length: 17 amino acids. Germline CDR1 is WNHNN and CDR2 is SYGVQD (reference sequence). CDR3 protein: CASRPKGLAGNSYEQYF. The CDR3 DNA follows: TGCGCCAGCAGGCCTAAAGGACTAGCGGGAAACTCCTACGAGCAGTACTTC.

The chain carries TRBV27 and TRBJ2-1, with TRBD2 identical over 8 bases. The ends lost 3 bases at V and 4 bases at J; junction bases unmatched: 2. The length of the CDR3 is 14 residues. Germline CDR1 and CDR2: MNHEY and SMNVEV (reference sequence). CDR3 nucleotides: TGTGCCAGCAGTTTTTTAGCGGGGTACAATGAGCAGTTCTTC. This sequence encodes CASSFLAGYNEQFF.

CDR3 protein: CSTDKGSLLADTQYF. The CDR3 bases are TGCAGCACTGATAAAGGCAGCTTGTTGGCAGATACGCAGTATTTT. The V call is TRBV29-1, the J call TRBJ2-3; unclear D gene. The CDR3 is 15 residues long. V was trimmed by 8 bases and J by 4 bases, leaving 22 bases between them. Germline V lookup: CDR1 SQVTM, CDR2 ANQGSEA.

The J gene is TRBJ2-1, the V gene TRBV9; 11 nucleotides align to TRBD2. Trimming cost V 4 bases and J 4 bases; bases outside gene matches: 7. CDR1 SGDLS and CDR2 YYNGEE come from the germline V gene. This CDR3 is built from 16 residues. CDR3 region: CASSSGLAVLYNEQFF. The CDR3 DNA reads as TGTGCCAGCAGCTCGGGACTAGCGGTCCTATACAATGAGCAGTTCTTC.

This clone was counted a single time. The chain has TRBV4-3 and TRBJ2-1; no reliable D call. Trimming took 5 bases from V and 4 from J, leaving 18 bases between them. CDR1 and CDR2 from the germline V gene are LGHNA and YSLEER. The CDR3 is made up of 16 amino acids. This chain's CDR3 is CASSTTPQTTYNEQFF. CDR3 coding DNA: TGCGCCAGCAGCACTACTCCGCAGACCACGTACAATGAGCAGTTCTTC.

The table lists this clone with a count of one. The chain has TRBV28 and TRBJ2-7; 12 nucleotides align to TRBD2. Germline V gives CDR1 MDHEN, CDR2 SYDVKM. Germline trimming cut 3 bases from V and 3 bases from J; bases unmatched to any gene: 0. The CDR3 runs to 14 residues. This CDR3 reads CASSLTSGSYEQYF. CDR3 in DNA: TGTGCCAGCAGTTTGACTAGCGGGAGCTACGAGCAGTACTTC.

This sequence joins TRBV28 and TRBJ1-2; the D is unclear. Trimming stripped 6 bases from V and 4 bases from J, with 18 bases between. The CDR3 is 15 residues long. Germline V lookup: CDR1 MDHEN, CDR2 SYDVKM. CDR3 nucleotide sequence: TGTGCCAGCAGCCCCCGCCGATCAACCTTCTATGGCTACACCTTC. This gives the protein CASSPRRSTFYGYTF.

CDR3 in DNA: TGTGCCAGCAGTCCCGTGGACAGGGCCCCCTACGAGCAGTACTTC. This gives the protein CASSPVDRAPYEQYF. The rearrangement links TRBV28 to TRBJ2-7, with TRBD1 identical over 8 bases. V shed 5 bases, J shed 2 bases, and the junction held 8 bases outside the gene matches. The CDR3 is 15 amino acids. The V gene's germline CDR1 is MDHEN and CDR2 SYDVKM.